This T cell receptor beta chain stems from a study of long-term antiretroviral therapy in people with HIV. Study results and caveats: Post-treatment diversity went higher with ART but stayed below transplant donor controls.

This clone was found once. The antigen is not known. From germline, CDR1 is SNHLY and CDR2 FYNNEI. CDR3 length equals 10 residues. Trimming stripped 5 bases from V and 6 bases from J, with 4 bases between. Prior to DNA extraction, the samples held about 1-11 million cryopreserved PBMC. The libraries were made with immunoSEQ v3.0 at survey level. Profiled with immunoSEQ multiplex PCR; TCRdb holds only in-frame clones, not every one. The table has tens of thousands of clones, about 95% seen once. The rearrangement links TRBV2 to TRBJ2-5, with D hard to call. The material was unsorted PBMCs, obtained 3.7 years after starting antiretroviral therapy. The clonotype originates from a woman in her forties or fifties with HIV. CDR3 DNA: TGTGCCAGCAGTTTACAGACCCAGTACTTC. It codes for CASSLQTQYF.